The 29 T cell receptor beta chains below were found in one sample sequenced in a study of T cells in narcolepsy. TCRdb's copy holds only in-frame clones and misses some; the assay was immunoSEQ multiplex PCR. The sample contains 30,000 to 35,000 clones, roughly 87% of which appear only once. Sequenced: CD45RA- memory CD4+ T cells from PBMCs. Receptor source: a human donor with narcolepsy.

V and J are TRBV7-9 and TRBJ1-5, with 7 nucleotides matching TRBD1. The ends lost 1 base at V and 9 bases at J; junction bases unmatched: 3. CDR1 is SEHNR, CDR2 FQNEAQ, per germline (reference sequence). The CDR3 consists of 13 residues. In DNA form, the CDR3 reads TGTGCCAGCAGCTTAGGACAGGGCGCGCCCCAGCATTTT. Its translation is CASSLGQGAPQHF.

This clone came up a few times. The V gene is TRBV6-6, the J gene TRBJ2-5, with D possibly called TRBD1 or TRBD2 (5 bases each). The better agreement between TRBJ2-7 and the DNA end casts doubt on the J call. Germline V gives CDR1 MNHNY, CDR2 SVGAGI (reference sequence). The CDR3 contains 14 residues. The CDR3 is CASSSRDPDYEQYF. The CDR3 DNA reads TGTGCCAGCAGTTCCCGGGACCCTGACTACGAGCAGTACTTC.

J is TRBJ1-5 and V is TRBV19, with 8 bases matching TRBD1. Germline V gene sequence: CDR1 LNHDA, CDR2 SQIVND (reference sequence). Trimming cost V 5 bases and J 0 bases; bases outside gene matches: 6. The CDR3 consists of 16 residues. CDR3 in DNA: TGTGCCAGTAGTGACAGGGGCCCTAATAGCAATCAGCCCCAGCATTTT. It encodes CASSDRGPNSNQPQHF.

J is TRBJ1-1 and V is TRBV28, with unresolved D. CDR3 length: 14 amino acids. The germline gives CDR1 MDHEN, CDR2 SYDVKM. V lost 3 bases, J lost 0 bases, and 8 bases lay in between. CDR3 in DNA: TGTGCCAGCAGTTTCGGACGGATGAACACTGAAGCTTTCTTT. Translating it yields CASSFGRMNTEAFF.

The rearrangement links TRBV5-1 to TRBJ2-1; 14 bases are a match to TRBD2. The CDR3 length is 20 residues. J gave up 2 bases and V 4 bases, and 14 bases lay outside the gene matches. CDR1 and CDR2 (germline): SGHRS, YFSETQ. This chain's CDR3 is CASSPVRGGGLAGAYNEQFF. The DNA of the CDR3 is TGCGCCAGCAGCCCCGTGAGGGGTGGGGGACTAGCGGGGGCCTACAATGAGCAGTTCTTC.

This sequence joins TRBV14 and TRBJ1-1; 9 positions match TRBD1. J lost 1 base, V lost 3 bases, and 3 bases had no gene match. The CDR3 consists of 15 residues. Looked up from germline, CDR1 is SGHDN and CDR2 is FVKESK. The CDR3 region is CASSQNRGQNTEAFF. The CDR3 DNA sequence: TGTGCCAGCAGCCAGAACAGGGGGCAGAACACTGAAGCTTTCTTT.

V gene TRBV5-1 combines with J gene TRBJ2-4; D is possibly TRBD2 (6 bases). This CDR3 contains 15 residues. CDR1 and CDR2 from the germline V gene are SGHRS and YFSETQ. With 0 bases removed from V and 6 bases from J, the gap between germline ends came to 13 bases. CDR3: CASSLDVAEVNIQYF. The CDR3 DNA follows: TGCGCCAGCAGCTTGGACGTAGCGGAGGTAAACATTCAGTACTTC.

The chain uses TRBV5-4 and TRBJ1-2; D is ambiguous. CDR1 and CDR2 (germline): SGHNT, YYREEE (reference sequence). The CDR3 length is 13 residues. V was trimmed by 1 base and J by 3 bases, leaving 7 bases between them. The CDR3, as DNA: TGTGCCAGCAGCTTGTCCCCGGACTATGGCTACACCTTC. Translated, it gives CASSLSPDYGYTF.

The chain recombines TRBV28 with TRBJ1-1; D is perhaps TRBD1 (5 bases). The CDR3 is made up of 13 amino acids. Per germline, CDR1 MDHEN and CDR2 SYDVKM. Trimming left V 4 bases short and J 8 bases short, with 14 bases between. The CDR3 DNA follows: TGTGCCAGCAGTTCCACAGGAGAACCCGAAGCTTTCTTT. This translates into CASSSTGEPEAFF. The complete variable domain, with remaining parts taken from reference TRBV28 and TRBJ1-1, reads DVKVTQSSRYLVKRTGEKVFLECVQDMDHENMFWYRQDPGLGLRLIYFSYDVKMKEKGDIPEGYSVSREKKERFSLILESASTNQTSMYLCASSSTGEPEAFFGQGTRLTVV.

This clone is a singleton in its sample. V and J are TRBV6-5 and TRBJ1-1, with D possibly TRBD1 on 5 matching bases. The length of the CDR3 is 14 residues. Germline assignment: CDR1 MNHEY and CDR2 SVGAGI. The V end lost 4 bases, the J end lost 4 bases, and 13 bases lay between the germline ends. CDR3: CASSLGGRATEAFF. The CDR3 DNA reads TGTGCCAGCAGTTTAGGCGGCAGGGCCACTGAAGCTTTCTTT.

CDR3 bases: TGTGCCAGCAGCGCGCCGGGGGCCGATAATTCACCCCTCCACTTT. Protein: CASSAPGADNSPLHF. The rearrangement uses TRBV7-9 and TRBJ1-6, with a tentative D call TRBD1 (6 bases). In germline, CDR1 is SEHNR, CDR2 FQNEAQ (reference sequence). V was clipped by 5 bases and J by 5 bases, with 13 bases between them. The CDR3 totals 15 residues. Full variable domain (rest looked up from reference TRBV7-9 and TRBJ1-6): DTGVSQNPRHKITKRGQNVTFRCDPISEHNRLYWYRQTLGQGPEFLTYFQNEAQLEKSRLLSDRFSAERPKGSFSTLEIQRTEQGDSAMYLCASSAPGADNSPLHFGNGTRLTVT.

This clone was observed a single time. The V gene is TRBV4-2, the J gene TRBJ2-1; the D call may be TRBD1 or TRBD2 (5 bases each). The CDR3 consists of 16 residues. V was pared by 0 bases and J by 0 bases, with 9 bases between. Germline V gene data show CDR1 as LGHNA and CDR2 as YNFKEQ. The DNA of the CDR3 is TGTGCCAGCAGCCAAGATGGGGACGACTCCTACAATGAGCAGTTCTTC. It is translated as CASSQDGDDSYNEQFF.

In its sample, this clone was seen a few times. The V and J genes are TRBV4-3 and TRBJ2-7, with 8 positions matching TRBD1. J lost 9 bases, V lost 4 bases, and 5 bases had no gene match. Per the germline V gene, CDR1 is LGHNA and CDR2 is YSLEER. The CDR3 contains 12 residues. CDR3 in DNA: TGCGCCAGCAGCCCAGGACAGGGTCGGCAGTACTTC. Translated, it gives CASSPGQGRQYF.

The chain couples TRBV7-6 to TRBJ1-6; weak D call: TRBD1 (6 bases). CDR1 SGHVS and CDR2 FNYEAQ come from the germline V gene. The CDR3 totals 15 residues. V dropped 1 base and J dropped 8 bases, with 12 bases sitting between them. The CDR3 here is CASSLEERGDSPLHF. CDR3 sequence (DNA): TGTGCCAGCAGCTTAGAAGAAAGGGGGGATTCACCCCTCCACTTT.

The J gene is TRBJ1-1, the V gene TRBV7-2; TRBD1 might be the D (5 bases). The length of the CDR3 is 15 residues. Germline V lookup: CDR1 SGHTA, CDR2 FQGNSA. V was cut by 1 base and J by 1 base, with 10 bases left in between. The CDR3 sequence: CASSLGDPGNTEAFF. CDR3 DNA: TGTGCCAGCAGCTTAGGGGACCCCGGGAACACTGAAGCTTTCTTT. Variable domain in full (rest from reference TRBV7-2 and TRBJ1-1): GAGVSQSPSNKVTEKGKDVELRCDPISGHTALYWYRQSLGQGLEFLIYFQGNSAPDKSGLPSDRFSAERTGGSVSTLTIQRTQQEDSAVYLCASSLGDPGNTEAFFGQGTRLTVV.

V usage is TRBV7-6 and J usage is TRBJ2-7; D may be TRBD1 or TRBD2 (5 bases each). CDR3 length: 15 residues. V lost 0 bases and J lost 0, with 9 bases in between. Per the germline V gene, CDR1 is SGHVS and CDR2 is FNYEAQ. The CDR3 coding sequence is TGTGCCAGCAGCTTAGCGCAGGGACCCTCCTACGAGCAGTACTTC. Encoded protein: CASSLAQGPSYEQYF. The full variable domain, rest sourced from reference TRBV7-6 and TRBJ2-7, is GAGVSQSPRYKVTKRGQDVALRCDPISGHVSLYWYRQALGQGPEFLTYFNYEAQQDKSGLPNDRFSAERPEGSISTLTIQRTEQRDSAMYRCASSLAQGPSYEQYFGPGTRLTVT.

CDR3 in amino acids: CAIRGQETQYF. The CDR3 DNA reads TGTGCCATAAGGGGCCAAGAGACCCAGTACTTC. The gene calls are TRBV10-3 and TRBJ2-5, with a possible D match to TRBD1 (5 bases). Germline CDR1 is ENHRY and CDR2 is SYGVKD. The V end was cut by 9 bases, the J end by 1 base, with 6 bases between. The CDR3 totals 11 residues.

The rearrangement links TRBV18 to TRBJ1-3, with D unresolved. In germline, CDR1 is KGHSH, CDR2 LQKENI. The germline V and J ends were trimmed by 8 bases and 0 bases, with 8 bases remaining between them. This CDR3 contains 13 residues. CDR3 DNA sequence: TGTGCCAGCGGACGGGGCTCTGGAAACACCATATATTTT. Protein product: CASGRGSGNTIYF.

This sequence joins TRBV28 and TRBJ2-7, with D possibly being TRBD1 or TRBD2 (5 bases each). The germline V gene has CDR1 MDHEN and CDR2 SYDVKM. The ends were cut back, 10 bases at V and 0 bases at J, with 25 bases in the middle. The CDR3 consists of 17 residues. The CDR3 region is CATAPPMWDHGSYEQYF. The CDR3 coding sequence is TGTGCCACGGCACCCCCGATGTGGGACCACGGCTCCTACGAGCAGTACTTC.

J is TRBJ1-2 and V is TRBV28; weak D call: TRBD1 (5 bases). This CDR3 contains 14 residues. Between the trimmed V and J ends, which lost 7 bases and 4 bases, there was a span of 16 bases. Germline lookup yields CDR1 MDHEN and CDR2 SYDVKM. The CDR3 protein is CASKAFRQTYGYTF. DNA of the CDR3: TGTGCCAGCAAAGCCTTCAGACAGACCTATGGCTACACCTTC.

The chain uses TRBV7-2 and TRBJ1-2; D gene uncertain. CDR1 is SGHTA, CDR2 FQGNSA, per germline. Trimming cost V 3 bases and J 0 bases, with 5 bases left between them. The CDR3 has 13 residues. CDR3 in DNA: TGTGCCAGCAGCTTTGGTCCTAACTATGGCTACACCTTC. Translated, it gives CASSFGPNYGYTF. Full variable domain (outside the CDR3, taken from reference TRBV7-2 and TRBJ1-2): GAGVSQSPSNKVTEKGKDVELRCDPISGHTALYWYRQSLGQGLEFLIYFQGNSAPDKSGLPSDRFSAERTGGSVSTLTIQRTQQEDSAVYLCASSFGPNYGYTFGSGTRLTVV.

The chain links TRBV9 to TRBJ2-3; no clear D gene. Germline V gene lookup returns CDR1 SGDLS and CDR2 YYNGEE. The V end was cut by 0 bases, the J end by 0 bases, with 11 bases between. The CDR3 contains 16 residues. The CDR3 DNA follows: TGTGCCAGCAGCGTAGCGAGCCGCACTAGCACAGATACGCAGTATTTT. It yields the protein CASSVASRTSTDTQYF.

The chain couples TRBV28 to TRBJ1-4; 8 nucleotides line up with TRBD1. The CDR3 runs 15 residues. The germline gives CDR1 MDHEN, CDR2 SYDVKM. The V segment lost 3 bases and the J segment 7 bases; nucleotides outside the gene matches: 7. This chain's CDR3 is CASSFLQGGAEKLFF. The CDR3 DNA reads as TGTGCCAGCAGTTTCTTACAGGGGGGAGCTGAAAAACTGTTTTTT. The whole variable domain, remainder taken from reference TRBV28 and TRBJ1-4, is DVKVTQSSRYLVKRTGEKVFLECVQDMDHENMFWYRQDPGLGLRLIYFSYDVKMKEKGDIPEGYSVSREKKERFSLILESASTNQTSMYLCASSFLQGGAEKLFFGSGTQLSVL.

V gene TRBV28 combines with J gene TRBJ1-5; D unclear. Per the germline V gene, CDR1 is MDHEN and CDR2 is SYDVKM. V lost 4 bases and J lost 11, with 15 bases in between. This CDR3 region has 13 residues. CDR3 region: CASSSPRDLAQHF. DNA for the CDR3: TGTGCCAGCAGTTCCCCCCGGGATTTGGCCCAGCATTTT.

The chain recombines TRBV28 with TRBJ1-2; TRBD1 matches 9 bases. This CDR3 contains 14 residues. Per germline, CDR1 MDHEN and CDR2 SYDVKM. Trimming cost V 6 bases and J 7 bases; bases outside gene matches: 9. CDR3: CASRSTGTGSGYTF. The CDR3 nucleotides read TGTGCCAGCAGATCTACCGGGACAGGGTCTGGCTACACCTTC.

The chain employs TRBV27 and TRBJ2-7, with 9 bases aligning to TRBD1. CDR3 length: 13 amino acids. V trimming: 5 bases; J trimming: 7 bases; junction bases outside the gene matches: 6. Germline loops: CDR1 MNHEY, CDR2 SMNVEV (reference sequence). The CDR3: CASSRQGEWEQYF. The CDR3 bases are TGTGCCAGCAGTCGACAGGGGGAATGGGAGCAGTACTTC.

The chain has TRBV12-5 and TRBJ2-4; TRBD2 matches at 14 bases. Germline V gene lookup returns CDR1 LGHNT and CDR2 FRNRAP. The CDR3 covers 14 residues. The trim removed 6 bases at V and 16 bases at J, leaving 11 bases unmatched. The CDR3 loop is CASGTSGGAWRQYF. As DNA, the CDR3 is TGTGCTAGTGGGACTAGCGGGGGGGCTTGGAGGCAATACTTC. The whole variable domain, filled in from reference TRBV12-5 and TRBJ2-4, reads DARVTQTPRHKVTEMGQEVTMRCQPILGHNTVFWYRQTMMQGLELLAYFRNRAPLDDSGMPKDRFSAEMPDATLATLKIQPSEPRDSAVYFCASGTSGGAWRQYFGAGTRLSVL.

This rearrangement joins TRBV28 to TRBJ1-5, with TRBD1 identical over 11 bases. CDR1 is MDHEN, CDR2 SYDVKM, per germline. With V trimmed by 1 base and J by 2 bases, 1 base remained unmatched. The CDR3 runs to 16 residues. This chain's CDR3 is CASSLLGQGGNQPQHF. The CDR3 DNA follows: TGTGCCAGCAGTTTATTGGGACAGGGGGGCAATCAGCCCCAGCATTTT.

This clone came up a few times. The gene calls are TRBV6-5 and TRBJ2-1; maybe TRBD2 (6 bases). V was cut by 6 bases and J by 0 bases, with 12 bases left in between. Germline CDR1 reads MNHEY; CDR2 reads SVGAGI. The CDR3 is made up of 15 amino acids. CDR3 sequence reads: CASRPGAGSYNEQFF. The DNA of the CDR3 is TGTGCCAGCAGGCCGGGAGCGGGCTCCTACAATGAGCAGTTCTTC.